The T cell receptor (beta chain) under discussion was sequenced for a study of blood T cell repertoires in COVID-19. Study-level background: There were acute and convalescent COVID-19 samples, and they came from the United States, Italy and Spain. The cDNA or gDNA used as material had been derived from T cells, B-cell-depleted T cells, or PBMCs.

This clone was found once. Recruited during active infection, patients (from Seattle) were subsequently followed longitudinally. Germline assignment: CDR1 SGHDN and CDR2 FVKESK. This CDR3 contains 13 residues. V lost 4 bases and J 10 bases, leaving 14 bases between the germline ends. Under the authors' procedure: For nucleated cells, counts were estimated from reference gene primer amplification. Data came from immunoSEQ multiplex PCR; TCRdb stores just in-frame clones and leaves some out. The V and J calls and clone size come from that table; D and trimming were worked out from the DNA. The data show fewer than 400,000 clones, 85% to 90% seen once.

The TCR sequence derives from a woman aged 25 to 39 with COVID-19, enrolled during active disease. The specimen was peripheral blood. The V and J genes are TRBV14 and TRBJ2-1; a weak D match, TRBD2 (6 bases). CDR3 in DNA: TGTGCCAGCAGCCCCGCTAGCGTCAGGGAGCAGTTCTTC. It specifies CASSPASVREQFF.